Here is one T cell receptor beta chain with its context. The CDR3 totals 14 residues. Germline lookup yields CDR1 DFQATT and CDR2 SNEGSKA (reference sequence). With V trimmed by 2 bases and J by 8 bases, 3 bases remained unmatched. Bulk CD8+ and CD4+ cells came from magnetic negative isolation; CD8+ TEMRA by FACS. Random hexamers were used to reverse transcribe the RNA input (about 0.45 to 1 ug). Multiplex immunoSEQ PCR targeted 54 Vbeta and 13 Jbeta TCR beta segments. Via MiXCR, TCRdb re-called the immunoSEQ multiplex PCR reads, giving one row per CDR3 protein. This sample has hundreds of thousands of distinct CDR3 sequences, with 95% found just once. The data originate from a study of CD8 T cells in Susac syndrome.

The TCR comes from a human donor with multiple sclerosis. Sequenced: CD4+ T cells from PBMCs. This chain joins TRBV20-1 and TRBJ1-6, with 10 bases aligning to TRBD1. The CDR3 reads CSARPGTGDSPLHF. The CDR3 bases are TGCAGTGCTAGACCCGGGACAGGGGATTCACCCCTCCACTTT.